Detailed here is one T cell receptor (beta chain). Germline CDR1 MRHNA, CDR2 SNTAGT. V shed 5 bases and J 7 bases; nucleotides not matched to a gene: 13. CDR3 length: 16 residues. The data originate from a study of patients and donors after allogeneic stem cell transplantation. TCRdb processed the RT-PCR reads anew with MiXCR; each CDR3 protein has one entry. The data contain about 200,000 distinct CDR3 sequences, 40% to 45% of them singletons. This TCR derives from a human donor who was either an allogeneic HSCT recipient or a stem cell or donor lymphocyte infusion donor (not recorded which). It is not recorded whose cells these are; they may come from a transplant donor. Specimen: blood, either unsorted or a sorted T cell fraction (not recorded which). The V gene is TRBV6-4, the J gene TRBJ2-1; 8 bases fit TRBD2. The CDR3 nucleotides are TGTGCCAGCAGTCCACTTGGACTAGCCAGCACTAATGAGCAGTTCTTC. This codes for CASSPLGLASTNEQFF.